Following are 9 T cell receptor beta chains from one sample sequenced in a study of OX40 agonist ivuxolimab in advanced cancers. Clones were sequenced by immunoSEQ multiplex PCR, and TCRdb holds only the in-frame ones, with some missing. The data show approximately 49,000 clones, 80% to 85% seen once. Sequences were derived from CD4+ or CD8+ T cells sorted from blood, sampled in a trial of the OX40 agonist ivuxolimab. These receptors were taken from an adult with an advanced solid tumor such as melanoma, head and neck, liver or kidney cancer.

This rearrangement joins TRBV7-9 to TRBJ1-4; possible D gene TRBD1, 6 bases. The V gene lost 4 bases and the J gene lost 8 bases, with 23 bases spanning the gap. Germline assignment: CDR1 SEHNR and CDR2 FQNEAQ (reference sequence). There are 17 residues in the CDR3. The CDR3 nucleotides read TGTGCCAGCAGCTGGGGATATGGAAAAGGGGGTCGGGAAAAACTGTTTTTT. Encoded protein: CASSWGYGKGGREKLFF.

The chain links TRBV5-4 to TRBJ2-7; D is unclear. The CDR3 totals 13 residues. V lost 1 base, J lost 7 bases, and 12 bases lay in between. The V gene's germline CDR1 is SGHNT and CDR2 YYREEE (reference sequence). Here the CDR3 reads CASSLTEDLEQYF. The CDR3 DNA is TGTGCCAGCAGCTTGACCGAGGATCTAGAGCAGTACTTC.

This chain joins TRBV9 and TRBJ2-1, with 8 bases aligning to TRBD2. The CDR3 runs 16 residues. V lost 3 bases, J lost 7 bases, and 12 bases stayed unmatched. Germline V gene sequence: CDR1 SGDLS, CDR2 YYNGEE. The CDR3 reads CASSASYGGGGNEQFF. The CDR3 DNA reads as TGTGCCAGCAGCGCCTCCTACGGGGGGGGTGGAAATGAGCAGTTCTTC.

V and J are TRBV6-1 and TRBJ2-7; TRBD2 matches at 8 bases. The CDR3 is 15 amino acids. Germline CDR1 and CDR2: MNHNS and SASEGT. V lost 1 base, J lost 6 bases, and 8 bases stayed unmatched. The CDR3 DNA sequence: TGTGCCAGCAGTGAAGAGATTAGCGGGGCTCTCGAGCAGTACTTC. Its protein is CASSEEISGALEQYF.

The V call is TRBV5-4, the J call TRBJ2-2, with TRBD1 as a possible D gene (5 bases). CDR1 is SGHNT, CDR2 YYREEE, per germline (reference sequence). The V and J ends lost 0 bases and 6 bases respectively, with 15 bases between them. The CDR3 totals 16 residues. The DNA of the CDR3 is TGTGCCAGCAGCTTGGTAGGAGCAGGGCGTCCCGGGGAGCTGTTTTTT. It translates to CASSLVGAGRPGELFF.

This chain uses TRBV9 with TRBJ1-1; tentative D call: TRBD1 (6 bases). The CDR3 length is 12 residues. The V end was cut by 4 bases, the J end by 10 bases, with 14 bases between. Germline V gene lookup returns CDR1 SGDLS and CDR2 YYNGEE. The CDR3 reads CASSLSGEVAFF. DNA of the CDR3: TGTGCCAGCAGCCTCTCAGGGGAAGTAGCTTTCTTT.

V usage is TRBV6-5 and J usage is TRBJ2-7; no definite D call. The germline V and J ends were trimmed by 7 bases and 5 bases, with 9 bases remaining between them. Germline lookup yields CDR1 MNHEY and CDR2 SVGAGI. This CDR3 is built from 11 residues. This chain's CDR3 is CASIQNHEQYF. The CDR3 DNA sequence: TGTGCCAGCATCCAAAACCACGAGCAGTACTTC.

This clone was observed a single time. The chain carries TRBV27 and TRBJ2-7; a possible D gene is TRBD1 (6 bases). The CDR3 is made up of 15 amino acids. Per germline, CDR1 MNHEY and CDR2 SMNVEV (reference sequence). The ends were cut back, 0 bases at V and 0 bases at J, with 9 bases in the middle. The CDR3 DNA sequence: TGTGCCAGCAGTTTATCAGGGGGAAGCTCCTACGAGCAGTACTTC. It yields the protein CASSLSGGSSYEQYF.

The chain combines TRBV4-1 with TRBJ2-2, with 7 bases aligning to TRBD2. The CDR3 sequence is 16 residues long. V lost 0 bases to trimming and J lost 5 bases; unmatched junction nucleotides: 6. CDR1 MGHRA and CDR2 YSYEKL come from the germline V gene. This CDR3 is CASSQDPPGGTGELFF. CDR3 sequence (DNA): TGCGCCAGCAGCCAAGATCCTCCGGGAGGAACCGGGGAGCTGTTTTTT.